One sample yielded the 31 T cell receptor beta chains listed below, sequenced in a study of vaccination and CD4 T cells after COVID-19. TCRdb processed the PCR reads anew with MiXCR; each CDR3 protein has one entry. The sample carries approximately 19,000 distinct CDR3 sequences, approximately 60% recorded once. This specimen was CD4+ T cells from blood, taken after SARS-CoV-2 vaccination. Every receptor here comes from a human donor who had recovered from COVID-19.

This chain links TRBV28 with TRBJ2-3, with D maybe TRBD1 (6 bases). V lost 3 bases to trimming and J lost 2 bases, with 15 bases between them. Germline V CDR1 and CDR2: MDHEN, SYDVKM. The CDR3 loop spans 16 amino acids. The CDR3 is CASSLVQGGITDTQYF. CDR3 bases: TGTGCCAGCAGTTTGGTACAGGGTGGGATCACAGATACGCAGTATTTT. Filled out from reference TRBV28 and TRBJ2-3, the complete variable domain reads DVKVTQSSRYLVKRTGEKVFLECVQDMDHENMFWYRQDPGLGLRLIYFSYDVKMKEKGDIPEGYSVSREKKERFSLILESASTNQTSMYLCASSLVQGGITDTQYFGPGTRLTVL.

This chain joins TRBV28 and TRBJ1-6; no clear D. The V end was cut by 6 bases, the J end by 15 bases, with 21 bases between. Germline lookup yields CDR1 MDHEN and CDR2 SYDVKM. The CDR3 sequence is 14 residues long. Here the CDR3 reads CASRPPLREIVLHF. As DNA, the CDR3 is TGTGCCAGCAGACCGCCCCTCCGCGAGATTGTCCTCCACTTT.

The V gene is TRBV27, the J gene TRBJ1-6; D uncertain. Trimming stripped 2 bases from V and 0 bases from J, with 17 bases between. Germline CDR1 and CDR2: MNHEY and SMNVEV (reference sequence). This CDR3 spans 19 amino acids. The CDR3 DNA reads TGTGCCAGCAGTTTACATACCCAGGCGTTCAGCTCCTATAATTCACCCCTCCACTTT. Protein: CASSLHTQAFSSYNSPLHF.

The J gene is TRBJ2-7, the V gene TRBV6-2 or TRBV6-3, with 11 bases lining up with TRBD2. The CDR3 has 14 amino acids. Germline CDR1 is MNHEY and CDR2 is SVGEGT. Trimming at V came to 7 bases and at J to 4 bases, leaving 6 bases not matched to a gene. The CDR3 nucleotides read TGTGCCAGCACTAAAACTAGCGGGAGTTACGAGCAGTACTTC. Its translation is CASTKTSGSYEQYF.

This clonotype was found a few times. This sequence joins TRBV6-1 and TRBJ2-2; no clear D gene. This CDR3 spans 12 amino acids. The V and J ends lost 7 bases and 6 bases respectively, with 9 bases between them. Germline CDR1 and CDR2: MNHNS and SASEGT. The CDR3 loop is CASTRGPGELFF. The CDR3 DNA reads TGTGCCAGCACCAGAGGACCCGGGGAGCTGTTTTTT.

This rearrangement joins TRBV20-1 to TRBJ1-2; maybe TRBD1 (5 bases). This CDR3 comprises 14 residues. The germline V gene encodes CDR1 DFQATT and CDR2 SNEGSKA (reference sequence). The germline V and J ends were trimmed by 0 bases and 6 bases, with 14 bases remaining between them. The CDR3 loop reads CSAREGRVIHGYTF. The CDR3 DNA is TGCAGTGCTAGAGAAGGCAGGGTTATACATGGCTACACCTTC.

This CDR3 is CSVGTMGGYTF. CDR3 in DNA: TGCAGCGTTGGGACGATGGGTGGCTACACCTTC. The chain employs TRBV29-1 and TRBJ1-2; D gene uncertain. V lost 4 bases and J 7 bases, leaving 10 bases between the germline ends. Germline assignment: CDR1 SQVTM and CDR2 ANQGSEA. The CDR3 consists of 11 residues.

The chain uses TRBV6-2 or TRBV6-3 and TRBJ1-1, with D hard to call. The CDR3 loop spans 13 amino acids. CDR1 and CDR2 from the germline V gene are MNHEY and SVGEGT. V dropped 3 bases and J dropped 1 base, with 6 bases sitting between them. The DNA of the CDR3 is TGTGCCAGCAGTTATCTGGCGAACACTGAAGCTTTCTTT. It translates to CASSYLANTEAFF.

The rearrangement uses TRBV20-1 and TRBJ2-1; a possible D gene is TRBD2 (5 bases). This CDR3 has 16 amino acids. The ends were cut back, 0 bases at V and 3 bases at J, with 15 bases in the middle. Germline CDR1 reads DFQATT; CDR2 reads SNEGSKA (reference sequence). The DNA for the CDR3 is TGCAGTGCTAGAGATTTTCAGTCGGGATACTACAATGAGCAGTTCTTC. Its translation is CSARDFQSGYYNEQFF.

The chain uses TRBV19 and TRBJ2-1; 8 bases are shared with TRBD2. V lost 6 bases to trimming and J lost 8 bases; unmatched junction nucleotides: 9. The CDR3 covers 14 residues. Germline-derived CDR1 and CDR2 are LNHDA and SQIVND (reference sequence). The CDR3 protein is CASRKRTSLDEQFF. The CDR3 region has the DNA TGTGCCAGTAGGAAGAGGACTAGCTTGGATGAGCAGTTCTTC.

This clonotype has a handful of counts. The V call is TRBV20-1, the J call TRBJ1-2; D gene unclear. The length of the CDR3 is 11 residues. Trimming took 7 bases from V and 3 from J, leaving 9 bases between them. CDR1 is DFQATT, CDR2 SNEGSKA, per germline (reference sequence). This CDR3 reads CSERRDYGYTF. In DNA, the CDR3 is TGCAGTGAAAGACGGGACTATGGCTACACCTTC.

CDR3 residues: CASSLMWGSNQPQHF. The CDR3, as DNA: TGTGCCAGCAGTTTAATGTGGGGAAGCAATCAGCCCCAGCATTTT. The chain joins TRBV12-3 or TRBV12-4 to TRBJ1-5, with D unresolved. V gave up 2 bases and J gave up 1 base, with 9 bases separating them. There are 15 residues in the CDR3.

The chain links TRBV28 to TRBJ2-7; 9 bases line up with TRBD1. CDR3 length: 13 amino acids. The ends lost 5 bases at V and 3 bases at J; junction bases unmatched: 2. The germline CDR1 and CDR2 sequences are MDHEN and SYDVKM. The CDR3 reads CASSPDRGYEQYF. As DNA, the CDR3 is TGTGCCAGCAGTCCGGACAGGGGCTACGAGCAGTACTTC.

In its sample, this clonotype was seen a few times. The chain links TRBV20-1 to TRBJ2-3; D not certain. Germline V gives CDR1 DFQATT, CDR2 SNEGSKA (reference sequence). The V end lost 0 bases, the J end lost 4 bases, and 11 bases lay between the germline ends. The CDR3 is made up of 14 amino acids. CDR3 loop: CSARDRLGADTQYF. In nucleotides, the CDR3 is TGCAGTGCTAGAGATCGGTTAGGAGCAGATACGCAGTATTTT.

The chain recombines TRBV11-3 with TRBJ2-1; 7 bases agree with TRBD2. J gave up 2 bases and V 5 bases, and 18 bases lay outside the gene matches. Germline CDR1 reads SGHNT; CDR2 reads YENEEA. The CDR3 totals 19 residues. CDR3 DNA sequence: TGTGCCAGCAGCCCTTGGATAGGGGAGTTAGCGGGTGCCTACAATGAGCAGTTCTTC. Its translation: CASSPWIGELAGAYNEQFF. Full variable domain (rest looked up from reference TRBV11-3 and TRBJ2-1): EAGVVQSPRYKIIEKKQPVAFWCNPISGHNTLYWYLQNLGQGPELLIRYENEEAVDDSQLPKDRFSAERLKGVDSTLKIQPAELGDSAVYLCASSPWIGELAGAYNEQFFGPGTRLTVL.

The sample holds a few counts of this clonotype. This chain connects TRBV20-1 to TRBJ2-1; D gene uncertain. V dropped 7 bases and J dropped 9 bases, with 16 bases sitting between them. Looked up from germline, CDR1 is DFQATT and CDR2 is SNEGSKA (reference sequence). The length of the CDR3 is 12 residues. The CDR3 DNA follows: TGCAGTGTAAGCCAGACCGCGCGTGAGCAGTTCTTC. It encodes CSVSQTAREQFF.

The rearrangement links TRBV6-1 to TRBJ2-7; TRBD1 matches at 7 bases. Germline assignment: CDR1 MNHNS and CDR2 SASEGT. The junction had 7 bases not matched to a gene; V was cut back by 7 bases and J by 7 bases. This CDR3 spans 12 amino acids. DNA for the CDR3: TGTGCCAGCAATCAAAACAGGGGAGAGCAGTACTTC. This encodes CASNQNRGEQYF.

The CDR3 bases are TGTGCCAGCAGCTTGGCGGTAGCGGGGTTCACAGATACGCAGTATTTT. It is translated as CASSLAVAGFTDTQYF. V usage is TRBV5-4 and J usage is TRBJ2-3; 8 bases are a match to TRBD2. Germline V CDR1 and CDR2: SGHNT, YYREEE (reference sequence). Trimming cost V 0 bases and J 2 bases; bases outside gene matches: 5. CDR3 length: 16 residues. Together with reference TRBV5-4 and TRBJ2-3, the CDR3 gives the full variable domain: ETGVTQSPTHLIKTRGQQVTLRCSSQSGHNTVSWYQQALGQGPQFIFQYYREEENGRGNFPPRFSGLQFPNYSSELNVNALELDDSALYLCASSLAVAGFTDTQYFGPGTRLTVL.

J is TRBJ1-6 and V is TRBV7-9, with D uncertain. Per germline, CDR1 SEHNR and CDR2 FQNEAQ (reference sequence). Trimming pared 0 bases from V and 7 bases from J, leaving 10 bases between. This CDR3 has 15 residues. For the CDR3, the DNA is TGTGCCAGCAGCTTAGCGAGGCAGCCAAATTCACCCCTCCACTTT. The encoded protein is CASSLARQPNSPLHF.

The J gene is TRBJ1-6, the V gene TRBV6-1, with TRBD1 identical over 10 bases. This CDR3 is 15 amino acids long. J gave up 9 bases and V 6 bases, and 8 bases lay outside the gene matches. The germline V gene encodes CDR1 MNHNS and CDR2 SASEGT. The CDR3 sequence is CASSGTGVGSSPLHF. CDR3 bases: TGTGCCAGCAGCGGGACAGGGGTGGGAAGTTCACCCCTCCACTTT.

This clonotype was counted only a few times. V usage is TRBV7-9 and J usage is TRBJ2-5, with D perhaps matching TRBD2 (5 bases). Germline V gene data show CDR1 as SEHNR and CDR2 as FQNEAQ (reference sequence). This CDR3 comprises 16 residues. Trimming pared 5 bases from V and 5 bases from J, leaving 21 bases between. CDR3 DNA sequence: TGTGCCAGCAGCACCATCCCTAGCAGTCGAGGGGAGACCCAGTACTTC. Amino acids: CASSTIPSSRGETQYF.

This sequence joins TRBV20-1 and TRBJ1-1; no clear D. CDR1 is DFQATT, CDR2 SNEGSKA, per germline (reference sequence). The CDR3 sequence is 15 residues long. Trimming took off 0 bases at V and 0 bases at J, with 11 bases between the two ends. This chain's CDR3 is CSARETAVMNTEAFF. The CDR3 DNA reads as TGCAGTGCTAGAGAAACGGCAGTGATGAACACTGAAGCTTTCTTT.

The V and J genes are TRBV28 and TRBJ2-3; D uncertain. The CDR3 is made up of 17 amino acids. Germline CDR1 reads MDHEN; CDR2 reads SYDVKM. The germline V and J ends were trimmed by 6 bases and 0 bases, with 19 bases remaining between them. The CDR3 DNA sequence: TGTGCCAGCAGGAAGCTGGCGGACGGAACTAGCACAGATACGCAGTATTTT. Amino acid sequence: CASRKLADGTSTDTQYF.

This clonotype was seen a few times. The chain combines TRBV5-4 with TRBJ2-3; D perhaps matches TRBD1 (6 bases). The CDR3 is 15 amino acids. Per the germline V gene, CDR1 is SGHNT and CDR2 is YYREEE (reference sequence). V lost 3 bases, J lost 0 bases, and 11 bases lay in between. The CDR3, as DNA: TGTGCCAGCAGCTATGGACAGTCTAGCACAGATACGCAGTATTTT. Translating gives CASSYGQSSTDTQYF.

The chain combines TRBV20-1 with TRBJ2-7, with 7 bases identical to TRBD2. This CDR3 contains 13 residues. V lost 5 bases, J lost 0 bases, and 4 bases stayed unmatched. From germline, CDR1 is DFQATT and CDR2 SNEGSKA (reference sequence). The DNA of the CDR3 is TGCAGTGCTGGACTAGGGAGCTCCTACGAGCAGTACTTC. This encodes CSAGLGSSYEQYF.

The chain employs TRBV4-2 and TRBJ1-6; no clear D. The CDR3 length is 18 residues. Germline CDR1 LGHNA, CDR2 YNFKEQ. V was trimmed by 3 bases and J by 0 bases, leaving 15 bases between them. The CDR3 bases are TGTGCCAGCAGCCAGGAGAGCACGCAGAGCTCCTATAATTCACCCCTCCACTTT. Amino acids: CASSQESTQSSYNSPLHF.

The gene calls are TRBV27 and TRBJ2-3; 10 bases are a match to TRBD2. This CDR3 spans 16 amino acids. Germline CDR1 is MNHEY and CDR2 is SMNVEV (reference sequence). Trimming at V came to 2 bases and at J to 3 bases, leaving 5 bases not matched to a gene. CDR3 in amino acids: CASSLIPSGSTDTQYF. DNA for the CDR3: TGTGCCAGCAGTTTAATCCCTAGCGGGAGTACAGATACGCAGTATTTT.

The CDR3 DNA reads as TGTGCCAGCAGCCAGAATACCGGGAGAATCAATGAGCAGTTCTTC. Its protein is CASSQNTGRINEQFF. The J gene is TRBJ2-1, the V gene TRBV7-9; possibly TRBD2 for D (6 bases). This CDR3 spans 15 amino acids. The V gene lost 5 bases and the J gene lost 6 bases, with 17 bases spanning the gap. CDR1 is SEHNR and CDR2 is FQNEAQ in the germline V gene (reference sequence).

Written as DNA, the CDR3 is TGTGCCAGCAGCTTCGCTGGTAGCGGGAGCGGGCAACCCAATGAGCAGTTCTTC. Protein sequence: CASSFAGSGSGQPNEQFF. The chain uses TRBV11-3 and TRBJ2-1; 9 bases match TRBD2. The CDR3 runs 18 residues. The germline V gene encodes CDR1 SGHNT and CDR2 YENEEA. After removal of 3 bases from V and 6 bases from J, the junction contained 15 bases not matched to a gene.

The chain carries TRBV7-9 and TRBJ2-7; 7 nucleotides agree with TRBD2. The CDR3 contains 16 residues. The J segment lost 3 bases and the V segment lost 8 bases, leaving 16 bases of the junction unmatched. CDR1 is SEHNR, CDR2 FQNEAQ, per germline (reference sequence). The DNA of the CDR3 is TGTGCCAGCGGGCCATGGGCTAGCGGCCAACTCTACGAGCAGTACTTC. Protein product: CASGPWASGQLYEQYF.

V is TRBV28 and J is TRBJ2-3; 7 bases match TRBD2. V was clipped by 3 bases and J by 2 bases; unmatched bases: 5. The CDR3 loop spans 15 amino acids. In germline, CDR1 is MDHEN, CDR2 SYDVKM. CDR3 coding DNA: TGTGCCAGCAGTTTTCTGGGGGGGAACACAGATACGCAGTATTTT. It yields the protein CASSFLGGNTDTQYF.